Listed here are 13 T cell receptor beta chains from one sample, sequenced in a study of blood T cell repertoires in COVID-19. The table came from immunoSEQ multiplex PCR; TCRdb's copy has only in-frame clones and leaves some out. The repertoire holds 200,000 to 300,000 clones, with 85% to 90% as singletons. Material: peripheral blood. Every receptor here comes from a woman between 40 and 50 years old who had recovered from COVID-19.

The CDR3 spells CASSTTASGNTIYF. Here the CDR3 DNA reads TGTGCCAGTAGTACGACAGCCTCTGGAAACACCATATATTTT. The chain links TRBV19 to TRBJ1-3, with a possible D match to TRBD1 (5 bases). The CDR3 is 14 amino acids. Germline CDR1 and CDR2: LNHDA and SQIVND (reference sequence). The V end was cut by 4 bases, the J end by 0 bases, with 7 bases between.

The CDR3 coding sequence is TGTGCCAGCAGTTACTCGAAAGACAGGGGCGAGCAGTACTTC. Amino acids: CASSYSKDRGEQYF. The chain couples TRBV6-2 or TRBV6-3 to TRBJ2-7, with 8 positions matching TRBD1. The length of the CDR3 is 14 residues. The germline CDR1 and CDR2 sequences are MNHEY and SVGEGT. V was clipped by 0 bases and J by 6 bases; unmatched bases: 4.

This clone was observed once. This chain uses TRBV5-1 with TRBJ2-5; D is perhaps TRBD2 (6 bases). Per the germline V gene, CDR1 is SGHRS and CDR2 is YFSETQ. Trimming removed 0 bases at V and 5 bases at J, with 17 bases between. The CDR3 consists of 16 residues. DNA of the CDR3: TGCGCCAGCAGCTTGGCCGGGACGGGAGCAGGGGAGACCCAGTACTTC. Translated: CASSLAGTGAGETQYF.

The chain joins TRBV2 to TRBJ2-7, with D possibly being TRBD1 (5 bases). V lost 6 bases, J lost 6 bases, and 9 bases lay in between. Germline CDR1 reads SNHLY; CDR2 reads FYNNEI. The CDR3 is 11 residues long. CDR3 DNA sequence: TGTGCCAGCAGGTACAGGTCCGAGCAGTACTTC. Its protein is CASRYRSEQYF.

The chain uses TRBV2 and TRBJ1-5, with D possibly matching TRBD1 (5 bases). Germline V gives CDR1 SNHLY, CDR2 FYNNEI. The CDR3 loop spans 13 amino acids. The V gene lost 2 bases and the J gene lost 6 bases, with 8 bases spanning the gap. CDR3 amino acids: CASSEQGGQPQHF. DNA for the CDR3: TGTGCCAGCAGTGAACAGGGCGGTCAGCCCCAGCATTTT.

The genes are TRBV6-2 or TRBV6-3 and TRBJ2-3; 12 positions match TRBD2. The CDR3 sequence is 16 residues long. J gave up 4 bases and V 2 bases, and 4 bases lay outside the gene matches. Germline loops: CDR1 MNHEY, CDR2 SVGEGT. The DNA for the CDR3 is TGTGCCAGCAGTTACGGGCTAGCGGGAGGGGCAGATACGCAGTATTTT. Translated, it gives CASSYGLAGGADTQYF.

J is TRBJ2-5 and V is TRBV24-1, with TRBD1 identical over 7 bases. V lost 3 bases, J lost 7 bases, and 10 bases stayed unmatched. CDR1 and CDR2 from the germline V gene are KGHDR and SFDVKD. The CDR3 totals 15 residues. CDR3: CATSDPRTGPGTQYF. For the CDR3, the DNA is TGTGCCACCAGTGATCCGAGGACAGGCCCAGGGACCCAGTACTTC.

J is TRBJ1-2 and V is TRBV5-1; 7 bases map to TRBD1. CDR3 length equals 16 residues. Germline V gene lookup returns CDR1 SGHRS and CDR2 YFSETQ. The V and J ends lost 0 bases and 5 bases, in that order; junction bases with no gene match: 10. In nucleotides, the CDR3 is TGCGCCAGCAGCTTGGCCCGGGACAGCCTGGGGTATGGCTACACCTTC. Protein product: CASSLARDSLGYGYTF.

The chain couples TRBV5-4 to TRBJ2-4; TRBD2 is a possible D gene (6 bases). The CDR3 extends over 16 amino acids. Trimming shortened V by 4 bases and J by 7 bases, and 21 bases separated the two germline ends. Germline assignment: CDR1 SGHNT and CDR2 YYREEE (reference sequence). This chain's CDR3 is CASSPAPGRRGNIQYF. DNA of the CDR3: TGTGCCAGCAGCCCAGCCCCGGGGCGGAGGGGCAACATTCAGTACTTC.

The V and J genes are TRBV11-2 and TRBJ2-3; 9 positions match TRBD2. The CDR3 runs 18 residues. Trimming removed 5 bases from V and 0 bases from J; junction bases left unmatched: 12. Germline CDR1 reads SGHAT; CDR2 reads FQNNGV. CDR3 in amino acids: CASSLPGLAEASTDTQYF. As DNA, the CDR3 is TGTGCCAGCAGCCTACCGGGACTAGCAGAAGCTAGCACAGATACGCAGTATTTT.

This sequence joins TRBV5-4 and TRBJ2-1, with a possible D match to TRBD2 (5 bases). Deletions cut 0 bases from V and 6 bases from J, with 13 bases between. The CDR3 has 15 residues. Germline V gives CDR1 SGHNT, CDR2 YYREEE (reference sequence). CDR3 in amino acids: CASSLVTGRANEQFF. The DNA for the CDR3 is TGTGCCAGCAGCTTGGTGACGGGAAGGGCCAATGAGCAGTTCTTC.

The rearrangement uses TRBV7-9 and TRBJ1-5; D is uncertain. Trimming removed 3 bases from V and 2 bases from J, with 8 bases in between. The germline CDR1 and CDR2 sequences are SEHNR and FQNEAQ (reference sequence). The CDR3 runs 14 residues. DNA of the CDR3: TGTGCCAGCAGCTTCTCCGGGGGCAATCAGCCCCAGCATTTT. It translates to CASSFSGGNQPQHF.

The rearrangement joins TRBV7-9 to TRBJ2-4; 7 positions match TRBD1. Unmatched junction bases numbered 16, after V lost 5 bases and J lost 0 bases. This CDR3 has 19 amino acids. Per germline, CDR1 SEHNR and CDR2 FQNEAQ (reference sequence). In DNA, the CDR3 is TGTGCCAGCAGCAACGGCCGGGACAGTCGGTCTATAGCCAAAAACATTCAGTACTTC. It is translated as CASSNGRDSRSIAKNIQYF. Full variable domain (outside the CDR3, taken from reference TRBV7-9 and TRBJ2-4): DTGVSQNPRHKITKRGQNVTFRCDPISEHNRLYWYRQTLGQGPEFLTYFQNEAQLEKSRLLSDRFSAERPKGSFSTLEIQRTEQGDSAMYLCASSNGRDSRSIAKNIQYFGAGTRLSVL.